The following is a TCR beta chain sequence with its context. The CDR3 length is 11 residues. The germline V and J ends were trimmed by 8 bases and 0 bases, with 5 bases remaining between them. Germline-derived CDR1 and CDR2 are SGHDT and YYEEEE. The sample comes from a study of blood T cell repertoires in COVID-19. Repertoires were generated with immunoSEQ multiplex PCR, while TCRdb's copy carries only in-frame clones and drops some. The sample shows roughly 250,000 clones, approximately 88% of them seen only once. Enrolled through a virtual design, the participants were between roughly 18 and 90 years of age and came from about two dozen US areas. Grouping used clinical history reported by participants in a survey and questionnaire.

The sequenced sample consisted of PBMCs or T cells enriched from blood (not recorded which). The clonotype originates from a woman aged 25 to 39 with acute COVID-19. The chain employs TRBV5-6 and TRBJ1-1; no definite D call. The CDR3 loop is CASNLNTEAFF. The CDR3 region has the DNA TGTGCCAGTAATTTGAACACTGAAGCTTTCTTT.